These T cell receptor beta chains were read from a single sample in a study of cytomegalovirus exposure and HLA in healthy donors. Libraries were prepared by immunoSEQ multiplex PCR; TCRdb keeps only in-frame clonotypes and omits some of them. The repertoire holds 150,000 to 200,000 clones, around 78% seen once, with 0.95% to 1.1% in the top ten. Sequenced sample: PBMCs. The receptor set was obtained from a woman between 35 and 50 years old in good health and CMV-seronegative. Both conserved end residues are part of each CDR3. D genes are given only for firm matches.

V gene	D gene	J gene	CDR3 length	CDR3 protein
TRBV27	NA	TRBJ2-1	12	CASTSRRNEQFF
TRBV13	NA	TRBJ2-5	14	CASSRRPGEETQYF
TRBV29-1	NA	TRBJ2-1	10	CSVGDGEQFF
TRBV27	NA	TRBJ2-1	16	CASSPLERGITDEQFF
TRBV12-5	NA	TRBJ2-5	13	CASGLLGGETQYF
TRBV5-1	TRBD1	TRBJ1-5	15	CASSPDGQGGQPQHF
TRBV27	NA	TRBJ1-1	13	CASSRQVNTEAFF
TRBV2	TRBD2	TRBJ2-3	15	CASSVVTSGSDTQYF
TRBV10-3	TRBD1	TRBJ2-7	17	CAIRKSGGAGGPREQYF
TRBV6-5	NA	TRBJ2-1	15	CASSYTEGNYNEQFF
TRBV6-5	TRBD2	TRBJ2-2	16	CASSFIAGGPDGELFF
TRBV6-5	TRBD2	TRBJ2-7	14	CASSRLAGDSGQYF
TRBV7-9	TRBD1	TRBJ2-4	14	CASSVTGTDDIQYF
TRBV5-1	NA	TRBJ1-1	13	CASSYNSNTEAFF
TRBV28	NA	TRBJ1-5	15	CASSAEGDAQQAQHF
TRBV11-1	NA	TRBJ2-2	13	CASSLGETGELFF
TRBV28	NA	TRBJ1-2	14	CASRTPGRNYGYTF
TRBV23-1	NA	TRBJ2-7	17	CASSQPSTVRPTYEQYF
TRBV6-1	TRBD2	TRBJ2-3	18	CASSEATTSGGITDTQYF
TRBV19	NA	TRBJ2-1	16	CASRGRSDLYYNEQFF
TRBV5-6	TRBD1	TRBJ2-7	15	CASSYGTGDSYEQYF
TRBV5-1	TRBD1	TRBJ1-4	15	CASSKAGGGNEKLFF
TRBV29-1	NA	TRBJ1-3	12	CSVDDTGNTIYF
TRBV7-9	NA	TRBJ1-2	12	CASSPGYYGYTF
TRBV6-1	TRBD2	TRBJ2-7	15	CASSEDLGLASEQYF
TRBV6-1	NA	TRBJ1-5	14	CASSGNRAPGPQHF
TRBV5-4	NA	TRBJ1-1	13	CASSGKDKSEAFF
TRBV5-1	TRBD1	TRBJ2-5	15	CASSLQGTAQETQYF
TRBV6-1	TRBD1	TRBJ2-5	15	CASSEGAGGRETQYF
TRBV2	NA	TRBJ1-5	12	CASNSPNQPQHF
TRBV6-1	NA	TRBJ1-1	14	CASSRSWANTEAFF
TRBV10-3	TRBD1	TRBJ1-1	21	CAISESRGLRDRSVQNTEAFF
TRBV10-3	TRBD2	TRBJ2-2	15	CASAGTSGRAGELFF
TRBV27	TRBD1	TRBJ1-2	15	CASSPDRASTYGYTF
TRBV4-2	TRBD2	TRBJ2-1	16	CASSQDPSGIYNEQFF
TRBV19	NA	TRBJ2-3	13	CASSYGPRDTQYF
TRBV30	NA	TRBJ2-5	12	CAWGATQETQYF
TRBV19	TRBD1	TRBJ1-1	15	CASSPRTGRDTEAFF
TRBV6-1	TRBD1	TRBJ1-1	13	CASITPGQGKAFF
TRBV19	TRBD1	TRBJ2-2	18	CASSRSSGQAPNTGELFF
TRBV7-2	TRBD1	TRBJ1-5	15	CASSLDAGGDQPQHF
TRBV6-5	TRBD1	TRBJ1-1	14	CASSYLTGGIEAFF
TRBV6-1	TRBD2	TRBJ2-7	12	CASTGGGYEQYF
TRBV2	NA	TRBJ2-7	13	CASMVSGDHEQYF
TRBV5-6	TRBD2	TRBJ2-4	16	CASSLGLAGGLNIQYF
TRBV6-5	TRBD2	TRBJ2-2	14	CASRLAGVTGELFF
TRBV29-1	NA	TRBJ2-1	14	CSVEYREPYNEQFF
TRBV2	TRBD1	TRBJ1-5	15	CASSESGGRFQPQHF
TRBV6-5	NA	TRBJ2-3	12	CAIRDSTDTQYF
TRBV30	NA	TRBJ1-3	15	CAWSPGVTPGNTIYF
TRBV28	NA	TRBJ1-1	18	CASSFGMQGREQDTEAFF
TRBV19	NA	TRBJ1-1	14	CASKAFPGDTEAFF
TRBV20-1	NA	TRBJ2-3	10	CSAIGDTQYF
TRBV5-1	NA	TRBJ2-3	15	CASSFVGLLTDTQYF
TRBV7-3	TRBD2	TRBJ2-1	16	CASSAYREAPINEQFF
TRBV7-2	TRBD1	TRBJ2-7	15	CASSHPGQSPYEQYF
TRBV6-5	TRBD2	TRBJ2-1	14	CASSLAPLAGEQFF